This entry lists 29 T cell receptor beta chains sequenced from one sample in a study of blood T cell repertoires in COVID-19. Sequencing was performed with immunoSEQ multiplex PCR; in TCRdb, only in-frame clones are kept and a portion is missing. This table has a few hundred thousand clones, 88% appearing once. Input material: PBMCs or T cells enriched from blood (not recorded which). The origin of the receptors is a woman aged 50 to 60 who had recovered from COVID-19.

This chain connects TRBV11-2 to TRBJ1-4, with a possible D match to TRBD1 (5 bases). Germline assignment: CDR1 SGHAT and CDR2 FQNNGV. Trimming pared 4 bases from V and 3 bases from J, leaving 15 bases between. This CDR3 region has 16 residues. The CDR3 sequence: CASSSRGASANEKLFF. CDR3 coding DNA: TGTGCCAGCAGCTCCCGTGGGGCATCAGCTAATGAAAAACTGTTTTTT.

V is TRBV7-2 and J is TRBJ2-3; 13 nucleotides align to TRBD2. This CDR3 spans 16 amino acids. Germline assignment: CDR1 SGHTA and CDR2 FQGNSA. The trim removed 4 bases at V and 7 bases at J, leaving 8 bases unmatched. This CDR3 is CASSSWTSGSTYTQYF. The DNA for the CDR3 is TGTGCCAGCAGCTCGTGGACTAGCGGGAGTACTTATACGCAGTATTTT.

The chain has TRBV18 and TRBJ1-1, with D unclear. V was cut by 6 bases and J by 4 bases, with 12 bases left in between. Germline V gives CDR1 KGHSH, CDR2 LQKENI. This CDR3 is 13 amino acids long. Here the CDR3 DNA reads TGTGCCAGCTCGTCCGGGATGGTCACTGAAGCTTTCTTT. It encodes CASSSGMVTEAFF.

The chain has TRBV28 and TRBJ2-7; D gene ambiguous. From germline, CDR1 is MDHEN and CDR2 SYDVKM. This CDR3 contains 11 residues. The V end lost 6 bases, the J end lost 3 bases, and 6 bases lay between the germline ends. Here the CDR3 DNA reads TGTGCCAGCAGCCCCTACTACGAGCAGTACTTC. Translation gives CASSPYYEQYF.

The chain employs TRBV9 and TRBJ2-7; possible D gene TRBD2, 6 bases. The CDR3 is made up of 15 amino acids. V lost 0 bases to trimming and J lost 5 bases, with 15 bases between them. Germline values: CDR1 SGDLS, CDR2 YYNGEE. CDR3 loop: CASSVDPAGFDEQYF. For the CDR3, the DNA is TGTGCCAGCAGCGTAGATCCGGCGGGGTTTGACGAGCAGTACTTC. Variable domain in full (rest from reference TRBV9 and TRBJ2-7): DSGVTQTPKHLITATGQRVTLRCSPRSGDLSVYWYQQSLDQGLQFLIQYYNGEERAKGNILERFSAQQFPDLHSELNLSSLELGDSALYFCASSVDPAGFDEQYFGPGTRLTVT.

The rearrangement links TRBV11-2 to TRBJ2-1; 8 nucleotides align to TRBD2. With 5 bases clipped from V and 3 bases from J, the junction kept 9 bases outside the gene matches. The CDR3 runs to 16 residues. Germline V gene lookup returns CDR1 SGHAT and CDR2 FQNNGV. The CDR3 DNA follows: TGTGCCAGCAGCCCCAAGACTAGCGAGTACTACAATGAGCAGTTCTTC. As protein: CASSPKTSEYYNEQFF.

The rearrangement joins TRBV7-2 to TRBJ2-7; D possibly corresponds to TRBD1 (5 bases). From germline, CDR1 is SGHTA and CDR2 FQGNSA. This CDR3 spans 15 amino acids. V lost 1 base, J lost 0 bases, and 10 bases lay in between. CDR3: CASSLDRSSSYEQYF. The CDR3 bases are TGTGCCAGCAGCTTAGACAGGTCGAGCTCCTACGAGCAGTACTTC. The variable domain in full, with the rest retrieved from reference TRBV7-2 and TRBJ2-7, is GAGVSQSPSNKVTEKGKDVELRCDPISGHTALYWYRQSLGQGLEFLIYFQGNSAPDKSGLPSDRFSAERTGGSVSTLTIQRTQQEDSAVYLCASSLDRSSSYEQYFGPGTRLTVT.

V gene TRBV5-1 combines with J gene TRBJ1-6; possibly TRBD1 for D (5 bases). CDR3 length: 14 amino acids. Trimming pared 5 bases from V and 5 bases from J, leaving 11 bases between. Germline-derived CDR1 and CDR2 are SGHRS and YFSETQ. CDR3 sequence (DNA): TGCGCCAGCAGTTACGGGGGAGATAATTCACCCCTCCACTTT. Encoded protein: CASSYGGDNSPLHF.

This rearrangement joins TRBV27 to TRBJ1-3, with 8 bases aligning to TRBD1. V was clipped by 6 bases and J by 2 bases; unmatched bases: 6. Germline CDR1 MNHEY, CDR2 SMNVEV (reference sequence). The CDR3 contains 15 residues. This chain's CDR3 is CASSDRGAAGNTIYF. The CDR3 DNA reads TGTGCCAGCAGCGACAGGGGAGCCGCTGGAAACACCATATATTTT.

This sequence joins TRBV5-4 and TRBJ2-3, with 9 bases matching TRBD2. The V gene's germline CDR1 is SGHNT and CDR2 YYREEE (reference sequence). V was pared by 0 bases and J by 2 bases, with 7 bases of the junction left unmatched. The CDR3 contains 17 residues. Written as DNA, the CDR3 is TGTGCCAGCAGCTTGGCCGGGACTAGCATAAACACAGATACGCAGTATTTT. It encodes CASSLAGTSINTDTQYF.

The V gene is TRBV30, the J gene TRBJ1-1; the match to TRBD1 covers 8 bases. Germline trimming cut 1 base from V and 0 bases from J; bases unmatched to any gene: 4. The germline V gene has CDR1 GTSNPN and CDR2 SVGIG (reference sequence). The length of the CDR3 is 15 residues. CDR3 protein: CAWSAQQGVNTEAFF. In nucleotides, the CDR3 is TGTGCCTGGAGTGCCCAACAGGGGGTGAACACTGAAGCTTTCTTT.

The V and J genes are TRBV29-1 and TRBJ1-3, with D unresolved. V lost 2 bases and J 0 bases, leaving 14 bases between the germline ends. The CDR3 is made up of 16 amino acids. Germline values: CDR1 SQVTM, CDR2 ANQGSEA. As DNA, the CDR3 is TGCAGCGTTGAAAGTTTGGCAGGAACCTCTGGAAACACCATATATTTT. It translates to CSVESLAGTSGNTIYF.

This clone has more than one count but fewer than ten. The chain couples TRBV28 to TRBJ1-3, with 10 positions matching TRBD1. J lost 6 bases, V lost 0 bases, and 17 bases had no gene match. CDR3 length: 20 amino acids. Germline CDR1 is MDHEN and CDR2 is SYDVKM. CDR3 DNA sequence: TGTGCCAGCAGTTTATGGGGGTGGGGATCCGGGACAGGGGAATCAAACACCATATATTTT. Amino acid sequence: CASSLWGWGSGTGESNTIYF.

This chain joins TRBV27 and TRBJ1-2, with TRBD1 matching over 7 bases. Germline values: CDR1 MNHEY, CDR2 SMNVEV (reference sequence). The CDR3 sequence is 14 residues long. The trim removed 4 bases at V and 4 bases at J, leaving 6 bases unmatched. The CDR3 region has the DNA TGTGCCAGCAGTTCCGCAGGGGGAATCTATGGCTACACCTTC. This gives the protein CASSSAGGIYGYTF.

V and J are TRBV7-9 and TRBJ1-4; no firm D call. Trimming pared 5 bases from V and 8 bases from J, leaving 15 bases between. In germline, CDR1 is SEHNR, CDR2 FQNEAQ (reference sequence). This CDR3 contains 14 residues. CDR3 region: CASSQGFGGEKLFF. CDR3 coding DNA: TGTGCCAGCAGCCAAGGCTTTGGAGGAGAAAAACTGTTTTTT.

The chain joins TRBV7-9 to TRBJ1-1; TRBD1 matches 9 bases. There are 16 residues in the CDR3. J lost 4 bases, V lost 5 bases, and 11 bases had no gene match. Germline-derived CDR1 and CDR2 are SEHNR and FQNEAQ (reference sequence). The CDR3 sequence is CASSRKGTGSSTEAFF. Written as DNA, the CDR3 is TGTGCCAGCAGCCGGAAAGGGACAGGGAGTTCCACTGAAGCTTTCTTT.

The V gene is TRBV28, the J gene TRBJ2-7; 9 bases agree with TRBD2. CDR1 and CDR2 (germline): MDHEN, SYDVKM. The CDR3 contains 15 residues. The V and J ends lost 3 bases and 5 bases, in that order; junction bases with no gene match: 8. DNA for the CDR3: TGTGCCAGCAGTTTCGTAGCGGGAGAGGCCCACGAGCAGTACTTC. Its translation is CASSFVAGEAHEQYF.

This chain links TRBV18 with TRBJ2-3; D perhaps matches TRBD2 (5 bases). The V gene lost 3 bases and the J gene lost 1 base, with 14 bases spanning the gap. Germline lookup yields CDR1 KGHSH and CDR2 LQKENI. The CDR3 has 16 residues. CDR3 region: CASSPRGGGGTDTQYF. The DNA of the CDR3 is TGTGCCAGCTCACCGCGAGGAGGCGGAGGCACAGATACGCAGTATTTT.

The chain has TRBV6-2 or TRBV6-3 and TRBJ1-4; D is unresolved. The germline gives CDR1 MNHEY, CDR2 SVGEGT. The V and J ends lost 2 bases and 6 bases respectively, with 16 bases between them. This CDR3 comprises 16 residues. The CDR3 is CASSYPVRTEDEKLFF. The CDR3 DNA is TGTGCCAGCAGTTACCCTGTAAGGACTGAAGATGAAAAACTGTTTTTT.

The chain uses TRBV25-1 and TRBJ1-6; TRBD1 agrees at 9 bases. J was trimmed by 11 bases and V by 3 bases; bases with no gene match: 8. Germline V gene lookup returns CDR1 MGHDK and CDR2 SYGVNS. CDR3 size: 15 residues. The CDR3 DNA follows: TGTGCCAGCAGTGAGCTCGGACAGGGGAGGACACCCCTCCACTTT. Translating it yields CASSELGQGRTPLHF.

The CDR3 region has the DNA TGTGCCAGCAGCTTAGCCTCCGGACAGGGGAGGACCGGGGAGCTGTTTTTT. Its protein is CASSLASGQGRTGELFF. V usage is TRBV7-2 and J usage is TRBJ2-2; the match to TRBD1 covers 9 bases. Germline V gives CDR1 SGHTA, CDR2 FQGNSA. V dropped 0 bases and J dropped 5; count of bases not matched to a gene: 7. CDR3 length: 17 amino acids.

This chain uses TRBV28 with TRBJ2-1, with TRBD2 matching 9 bases. After removal of 6 bases from V and 9 bases from J, the junction contained 9 bases not matched to a gene. From germline, CDR1 is MDHEN and CDR2 SYDVKM. This CDR3 region has 14 residues. The CDR3 protein is CASRVAGVVGEQFF. The CDR3 DNA reads as TGTGCCAGCAGAGTAGCGGGGGTCGTGGGTGAGCAGTTCTTC. Supplemented by reference TRBV28 and TRBJ2-1, the full variable domain reads DVKVTQSSRYLVKRTGEKVFLECVQDMDHENMFWYRQDPGLGLRLIYFSYDVKMKEKGDIPEGYSVSREKKERFSLILESASTNQTSMYLCASRVAGVVGEQFFGPGTRLTVL.

V is TRBV11-3 and J is TRBJ2-3; D is possibly TRBD1 (6 bases). The CDR3 is made up of 18 amino acids. V was clipped by 10 bases and J by 5 bases, with 31 bases between them. Germline lookup yields CDR1 SGHNT and CDR2 YENEEA. As DNA, the CDR3 is TGTGCCAACACTAGGGGCGGTATCGGGTACAGGGTGGGAGATACGCAGTATTTT. The encoded protein is CANTRGGIGYRVGDTQYF.

This chain uses TRBV27 with TRBJ2-1, with TRBD1 matching 9 bases. There are 13 residues in the CDR3. The V gene's germline CDR1 is MNHEY and CDR2 SMNVEV (reference sequence). Trimming took 8 bases from V and 9 from J; bases not matched to a gene: 8. The CDR3 sequence is CASWTGVLGEQFF. In nucleotides, the CDR3 is TGTGCCAGCTGGACAGGGGTATTAGGTGAGCAGTTCTTC.

A note on this clone: The same CDR3 arises from other DNA sequences in this sample as well. V gene TRBV7-3 combines with J gene TRBJ2-1, with TRBD2 matching over 12 bases. CDR3 length: 15 residues. Germline V gene data show CDR1 as SGHTA and CDR2 as FQGTGA. V shed 4 bases and J 4 bases; nucleotides not matched to a gene: 2. The CDR3 bases are TGTGCCAGCAGCTCCGGACTAGCGGGATACAATGAGCAGTTCTTC. Residues: CASSSGLAGYNEQFF.

Comments on this clone: At one boundary the junction diverges from the germline segment, which might be a read error. The gene calls are TRBV28 and TRBJ2-5; 9 bases match TRBD2. The CDR3 is 15 amino acids. The V gene's germline CDR1 is MDHEN and CDR2 SYDVKM. CDR3 nucleotides: TGTGCCAGCAGTGTACTTAGCGGGAGTCAAGGGACCCAGTACTTC. This encodes CASSVLSGSQGTQYF. Filled out from reference TRBV28 and TRBJ2-5, the complete variable domain reads DVKVTQSSRYLVKRTGEKVFLECVQDMDHENMFWYRQDPGLGLRLIYFSYDVKMKEKGDIPEGYSVSREKKERFSLILESASTNQTSMYLCASSVLSGSQGTQYFGPGTRLLVL.

The chain joins TRBV28 to TRBJ1-2; weak D call: TRBD1 (5 bases). The germline V and J ends were trimmed by 6 bases and 4 bases, with 15 bases remaining between them. Germline CDR1 and CDR2: MDHEN and SYDVKM. CDR3 length: 14 amino acids. The CDR3 DNA follows: TGTGCCAGCAGGATTGGGGGGAACCTCTATGGCTACACCTTC. Translating it yields CASRIGGNLYGYTF.

J is TRBJ2-1 and V is TRBV7-3; 9 nucleotides match TRBD2. The CDR3 consists of 15 residues. Germline V CDR1 and CDR2: SGHTA, FQGTGA. V trimming: 1 base; J trimming: 8 bases; junction bases outside the gene matches: 6. In DNA form, the CDR3 reads TGTGCCAGCAGCTTAAGATCTAGCGGGGTCGATGAGCAGTTCTTC. It translates to CASSLRSSGVDEQFF.

CDR3 region: CASSSTTLGQETQYF. The CDR3 DNA reads TGTGCCAGCAGCTCCACTACACTAGGGCAAGAGACCCAGTACTTC. This chain joins TRBV7-2 and TRBJ2-5; perhaps TRBD2 as D (5 bases). The germline V gene has CDR1 SGHTA and CDR2 FQGNSA. V lost 4 bases, J lost 2 bases, and 14 bases lay in between. This CDR3 spans 15 amino acids.